These 29 T cell receptor beta chains were sequenced from one sample in a study of shared clonotypes between healthy human individuals. Using immunoSEQ multiplex PCR, the repertoire was profiled, and TCRdb retains in-frame clones only, with some absent. This table has some 2.3 million clones, 80% to 95% appearing once. The specimen was naive CD4+ T cells from PBMCs. The subset: CD45RA+ positively selected. Receptor source: a man aged 18-30 years in good health. Some clones in this sample may be carry-over from other donors' samples.

This clone occurred a few times. The chain combines TRBV4-3 with TRBJ1-1; 9 nucleotides align to TRBD1. This CDR3 has 13 amino acids. Germline V gene lookup returns CDR1 LGHNA and CDR2 YSLEER. The V and J ends lost 3 bases and 9 bases, in that order; junction bases with no gene match: 5. CDR3 DNA sequence: TGCGCCAGCAGCCACCGGACAGGGGCTCAAGCTTTCTTT. It specifies CASSHRTGAQAFF.

The chain employs TRBV11-2 and TRBJ2-3; TRBD2 matches 10 bases. The CDR3 covers 17 residues. In germline, CDR1 is SGHAT, CDR2 FQNNGV. Trimming took 1 base from V and 0 from J; bases not matched to a gene: 4. The CDR3 DNA follows: TGTGCCAGCAGCTTAGTCGGACTAGCGGCTAGCACAGATACGCAGTATTTT. Protein sequence: CASSLVGLAASTDTQYF.

The chain carries TRBV29-1 and TRBJ2-7, with D perhaps TRBD1 or TRBD2 (5 bases each). Trimming removed 2 bases from V and 7 bases from J, with 21 bases in between. The CDR3 extends over 15 amino acids. CDR1 and CDR2 (germline): SQVTM, ANQGSEA. The CDR3 DNA is TGCAGCGTTGAATTGTTAGGGGACCGAACTGGAGAGCAGTACTTC. This sequence encodes CSVELLGDRTGEQYF.

The V gene is TRBV19, the J gene TRBJ2-2; TRBD2 matches 7 bases. The V gene end was trimmed by 7 bases and the J gene end by 3 bases; junction bases not matched to a gene: 11. Germline values: CDR1 LNHDA, CDR2 SQIVND (reference sequence). This CDR3 spans 16 amino acids. Here the CDR3 reads CASKAGPLWDTGELFF. CDR3 bases: TGTGCCAGTAAAGCGGGACCCTTATGGGACACCGGGGAGCTGTTTTTT.

The chain is built from TRBV2 and TRBJ2-5; D gene ambiguous. CDR1 is SNHLY, CDR2 FYNNEI, per germline. V was shortened by 9 bases and J by 5 bases, with 22 bases between the two germline ends. The CDR3 covers 15 residues. The CDR3 coding sequence is TGTGCCAGTGTATTCAGGTTCCGGGTCGGGGAGACCCAGTACTTC. This encodes CASVFRFRVGETQYF.

The chain recombines TRBV5-4 with TRBJ1-1; D remains unclear. The germline gives CDR1 SGHNT, CDR2 YYREEE (reference sequence). This CDR3 has 12 amino acids. Trimming stripped 4 bases from V and 2 bases from J, with 6 bases between. The DNA of the CDR3 is TGTGCCAGCAGCCGTCGTAACACTGAAGCTTTCTTT. It specifies CASSRRNTEAFF.

The chain is built from TRBV28 and TRBJ2-3; the D gene could be TRBD1 or TRBD2 (7 bases each). Germline CDR1 is MDHEN and CDR2 is SYDVKM. V lost 8 bases and J 2 bases, leaving 17 bases between the germline ends. This CDR3 spans 15 amino acids. This CDR3 is CASLDGRGPTDTQYF. In DNA, the CDR3 is TGTGCCAGCCTCGATGGGAGGGGGCCCACAGATACGCAGTATTTT.

This CDR3 is CAINGQGRNSGNTIYF. The CDR3 DNA reads TGTGCCATCAATGGACAGGGAAGGAACTCTGGAAACACCATATATTTT. This chain uses TRBV10-3 with TRBJ1-3; 8 bases match TRBD1. The CDR3 consists of 16 residues. The junction had 8 bases not matched to a gene; V was cut back by 7 bases and J by 0 bases. Looked up from germline, CDR1 is ENHRY and CDR2 is SYGVKD.

This chain uses TRBV6-6 with TRBJ1-1; D possibly corresponds to TRBD1 (6 bases). Trimming pared 5 bases from V and 4 bases from J, leaving 11 bases between. There are 13 residues in the CDR3. Per germline, CDR1 MNHNY and CDR2 SVGAGI (reference sequence). The CDR3 is CASSTDRSTEAFF. The CDR3 DNA sequence: TGTGCCAGCAGTACTGACAGGAGCACTGAAGCTTTCTTT.

The chain is built from TRBV5-1 and TRBJ2-2; D ambiguous. The CDR3 contains 16 residues. CDR1 and CDR2 from the germline V gene are SGHRS and YFSETQ. The V end was cut by 0 bases, the J end by 0 bases, with 9 bases between. The chain's CDR3 is CASSLGTTSNTGELFF. CDR3 coding DNA: TGCGCCAGCAGCTTGGGTACGACATCGAACACCGGGGAGCTGTTTTTT.

A few counts support this clone. The genes are TRBV28 and TRBJ1-1; no clear D. Trimming removed 3 bases from V and 5 bases from J, with 7 bases in between. The CDR3 runs 12 residues. Germline V gives CDR1 MDHEN, CDR2 SYDVKM. CDR3 bases: TGTGCCAGCAGTTTGTGGAGGACTGAAGCTTTCTTT. Amino acid sequence: CASSLWRTEAFF.

The V call is TRBV27, the J call TRBJ1-2; maybe TRBD1 (6 bases). The CDR3 contains 15 residues. V dropped 4 bases and J dropped 5 bases, with 17 bases sitting between them. Germline assignment: CDR1 MNHEY and CDR2 SMNVEV (reference sequence). CDR3 amino acids: CASSWRGGGGYGYTF. In DNA, the CDR3 is TGTGCCAGCAGTTGGCGCGGGGGGGGCGGGTATGGCTACACCTTC.

In the case of this clone: Other DNA sequences of this sample code for an identical CDR3. This chain links TRBV6-6 with TRBJ2-7, with D possibly being TRBD1 (5 bases). The germline V gene has CDR1 MNHNY and CDR2 SVGAGI (reference sequence). V was clipped by 0 bases and J by 3 bases, with 9 bases between them. The CDR3 spans 14 residues. CDR3 sequence (DNA): TGTGCCAGCAGTTACTCCGGGCAGGGCTACGAGCAGTACTTC. Translated: CASSYSGQGYEQYF.

The V gene is TRBV6-6, the J gene TRBJ1-1, with 10 bases identical to TRBD1. Germline V lookup: CDR1 MNHNY, CDR2 SVGAGI (reference sequence). V shed 6 bases and J 3 bases; nucleotides not matched to a gene: 10. CDR3 length: 16 amino acids. This CDR3 is CASSRSGQGGYTEAFF. CDR3 coding DNA: TGTGCCAGCAGCCGATCAGGACAGGGGGGGTACACTGAAGCTTTCTTT.

The V call is TRBV28, the J call TRBJ2-5; the D is unclear. V lost 2 bases to trimming and J lost 2 bases, with 9 bases between them. CDR1 MDHEN and CDR2 SYDVKM come from the germline V gene. The CDR3 has 14 residues. For the CDR3, the DNA is TGTGCCAGCAGTTTAGTAGGTAATCAAGAGACCCAGTACTTC. It encodes CASSLVGNQETQYF. The variable domain in full, with the rest retrieved from reference TRBV28 and TRBJ2-5, is DVKVTQSSRYLVKRTGEKVFLECVQDMDHENMFWYRQDPGLGLRLIYFSYDVKMKEKGDIPEGYSVSREKKERFSLILESASTNQTSMYLCASSLVGNQETQYFGPGTRLLVL.

Only one count was recorded for this clone. V usage is TRBV30 and J usage is TRBJ2-2; D not certain. The CDR3 is 15 amino acids. Germline V gene sequence: CDR1 GTSNPN, CDR2 SVGIG (reference sequence). V was trimmed by 0 bases and J by 4 bases, leaving 12 bases between them. CDR3 protein: CAWSVGQVGTGELFF. CDR3 sequence (DNA): TGTGCCTGGAGTGTAGGGCAGGTCGGCACCGGGGAGCTGTTTTTT.

This chain joins TRBV28 and TRBJ1-3, with D hard to call. The ends were cut back, 5 bases at V and 0 bases at J, with 8 bases in the middle. The CDR3 is made up of 14 amino acids. CDR1 is MDHEN and CDR2 is SYDVKM in the germline V gene. The CDR3 DNA sequence: TGTGCCAGCAGTCCTAGGCCCTCTGGAAACACCATATATTTT. Translated: CASSPRPSGNTIYF.

The rearrangement uses TRBV6-5 and TRBJ2-5; unclear D gene. The CDR3 is 14 amino acids. Germline V gives CDR1 MNHEY, CDR2 SVGAGI. Trimming stripped 0 bases from V and 2 bases from J, with 7 bases between. For the CDR3, the DNA is TGTGCCAGCAGTTACTCCGCAGGACAAGAGACCCAGTACTTC. Translated, it gives CASSYSAGQETQYF.

This rearrangement joins TRBV6-6 to TRBJ1-5; TRBD1 matches 9 bases. This CDR3 comprises 16 residues. Germline assignment: CDR1 MNHNY and CDR2 SVGAGI (reference sequence). Trimming took 5 bases from V and 2 from J; bases not matched to a gene: 7. CDR3 sequence: CASSTRDRVRNQPQHF. In DNA, the CDR3 is TGTGCCAGCAGTACCCGGGACAGGGTTCGCAATCAGCCCCAGCATTTT.

V gene TRBV5-4 combines with J gene TRBJ2-2; D is undetermined. Germline V gives CDR1 SGHNT, CDR2 YYREEE (reference sequence). V was cut by 4 bases and J by 4 bases, with 11 bases left in between. The CDR3 sequence is 14 residues long. The CDR3 reads CASSPDMSTGELFF. CDR3 nucleotide sequence: TGTGCCAGCAGCCCAGACATGAGCACCGGGGAGCTGTTTTTT.

This clone was recorded once. The chain links TRBV18 to TRBJ2-7; TRBD2 matches at 13 bases. The CDR3 runs to 16 residues. CDR1 KGHSH and CDR2 LQKENI come from the germline V gene. Unmatched junction bases numbered 9, after V lost 6 bases and J lost 4 bases. The CDR3 is CASSTSGTSGTYEQYF. Written as DNA, the CDR3 is TGTGCCAGCTCTACATCTGGGACTAGCGGGACGTACGAGCAGTACTTC.

The V and J genes are TRBV7-2 and TRBJ2-1; D not certain. Germline-derived CDR1 and CDR2 are SGHTA and FQGNSA. V gave up 2 bases and J gave up 5 bases, with 13 bases separating them. The CDR3 totals 15 residues. The CDR3 bases are TGTGCCAGCAGCTTAACCGGGCCCCCCAACAATGAGCAGTTCTTC. This codes for CASSLTGPPNNEQFF.

The V and J genes are TRBV4-1 and TRBJ1-2, with a possible D match to TRBD1 (5 bases). V was pared by 4 bases and J by 8 bases, with 11 bases between. The germline V gene encodes CDR1 MGHRA and CDR2 YSYEKL. This CDR3 has 12 amino acids. The CDR3 loop is CASSPLWGGYTF. CDR3 sequence (DNA): TGCGCCAGCAGCCCCCTATGGGGCGGCTACACCTTC.

This chain links TRBV19 with TRBJ2-1, with 9 bases aligning to TRBD2. V dropped 3 bases and J dropped 8; count of bases not matched to a gene: 8. Germline V lookup: CDR1 LNHDA, CDR2 SQIVND (reference sequence). CDR3 size: 15 residues. This chain's CDR3 is CASSISGTSTYEQFF. The CDR3 DNA is TGTGCCAGTAGTATCTCCGGGACTAGCACCTATGAGCAGTTCTTC.

As concerns this clone: The sample contains more than one DNA sequence encoding this CDR3. The rearrangement joins TRBV7-9 to TRBJ1-5; 7 bases agree with TRBD1. V shed 3 bases, J shed 2 bases, and the junction held 1 base outside the gene matches. Germline lookup yields CDR1 SEHNR and CDR2 FQNEAQ (reference sequence). CDR3 size: 14 residues. CDR3 bases: TGTGCCAGCAGCTTTGGACAGGGCAATCAGCCCCAGCATTTT. Translating it yields CASSFGQGNQPQHF.

CDR3 sequence (DNA): TGTGCCAGCGGCGAACGGGGTTCACCCCTCCACTTT. As protein: CASGERGSPLHF. The V and J genes are TRBV6-5 and TRBJ1-6; D unresolved. The V gene lost 8 bases and the J gene lost 9 bases, with 11 bases spanning the gap. The CDR3 spans 12 residues. Germline CDR1 is MNHEY and CDR2 is SVGAGI.

The genes are TRBV25-1 and TRBJ2-1, with D possibly being TRBD1 or TRBD2 (5 bases each). V was pared by 6 bases and J by 2 bases, with 11 bases between. There are 14 residues in the CDR3. Germline CDR1 MGHDK, CDR2 SYGVNS. The CDR3 region has the DNA TGTGCCAGCAGGGCTACGGGACCCTACAATGAGCAGTTCTTC. It translates to CASRATGPYNEQFF.

DNA for the CDR3: TGCAGCGTTGAACTGGCGGGAGGGAGAGAGACCCAGTACTTC. Translated, it gives CSVELAGGRETQYF. J is TRBJ2-5 and V is TRBV29-1, with 9 bases lining up with TRBD2. V lost 2 bases and J lost 4; bases outside the gene matches: 5. The length of the CDR3 is 14 residues. The germline V gene encodes CDR1 SQVTM and CDR2 ANQGSEA.

V is TRBV2 and J is TRBJ1-2; a possible D gene is TRBD1 (6 bases). CDR1 and CDR2 from the germline V gene are SNHLY and FYNNEI. Trimming removed 4 bases from V and 5 bases from J, with 14 bases in between. The CDR3 loop spans 14 amino acids. CDR3: CASSVSGARYGYTF. The CDR3 DNA follows: TGTGCCAGCAGTGTCTCAGGGGCTCGTTATGGCTACACCTTC.